Listed below are T cell receptor beta chains from one sample, sequenced in a study of shared clonotypes between healthy human individuals. Data came from immunoSEQ multiplex PCR; TCRdb stores just in-frame clones and leaves some out. The table records roughly 1,600,000 clones, approximately 98.5% of them present only once. Sequencing input: naive CD4+ T cells sorted from blood. The receptors derive from a man in his thirties or forties in good health. CDR3s include the opening cysteine and the closing phenylalanine or tryptophan. A D gene is named only where the DNA matches it firmly. Clone sizes are given selectively: once, few, many, or a class where the clone is expanded.

TRBV18	TRBD1	TRBJ1-5	once	CASSPLRDRVNQPQHF	TGTGCCAGCTCACCACTCCGGGACAGGGTCAATCAGCCCCAGCATTTT
TRBV5-1	-	TRBJ1-5	few	CASRPTAAFNQPQHF	TGCGCCAGCAGGCCGACAGCTGCCTTCAATCAGCCCCAGCATTTT
TRBV29-1	TRBD2	TRBJ2-7	-	CSVAGLGGSYEQYF	TGCAGCGTGGCCGGACTAGGCGGCTCCTACGAGCAGTACTTC
TRBV9	-	TRBJ2-1	-	CASSVRGQISYNEQFF	TGTGCCAGCAGCGTACGCGGACAAATTTCCTACAATGAGCAGTTCTTC
TRBV10-2	-	TRBJ2-5	-	CASSELLTSETQYF	TGCGCCAGCAGTGAATTACTCACTTCGGAGACCCAGTACTTC
TRBV28	-	TRBJ2-7	-	CASSYPGMGQYF	TGTGCCAGCAGCTACCCAGGGATGGGGCAGTACTTC
TRBV18	TRBD1	TRBJ1-2	-	CASSPGQEEFYGYTF	TGTGCCAGCTCACCAGGACAGGAAGAATTCTATGGCTACACCTTC
TRBV5-4	TRBD2	TRBJ2-3	-	CASSSTSGHTDTQYF	TGTGCCAGCAGCTCAACTAGCGGGCACACAGATACGCAGTATTTT
TRBV28	-	TRBJ2-7	-	CASSATGTILYEQYF	TGTGCCAGCAGTGCGACCGGGACAATCCTCTACGAGCAGTACTTC
TRBV7-9	-	TRBJ2-3	-	CASSLGKSTDTQYF	TGTGCCAGCAGCTTAGGGAAGAGCACAGATACGCAGTATTTT
TRBV18	TRBD1	TRBJ1-4	once	CASSRRQGLEEKLFF	TGTGCCAGCTCTCGGAGACAGGGGTTAGAAGAAAAACTGTTTTTT
TRBV11-2	TRBD2	TRBJ2-1	-	CASSSRFGTSVGNEQFF	TGTGCCAGCAGCTCTAGGTTCGGGACTAGCGTTGGAAATGAGCAGTTCTTC
TRBV20-1	-	TRBJ1-2	-	CSARLQYGYTF	TGCAGTGCTCGGCTACAATATGGCTACACCTTC
TRBV28	-	TRBJ2-7	once	CASSLIDEQYF	TGTGCCAGCAGTCTTATAGACGAGCAGTACTTC
TRBV28	-	TRBJ2-7	-	CASSGRTLLWYEQYF	TGTGCCAGCAGTGGCCGGACCTTGTTATGGTACGAGCAGTACTTC
TRBV11-3	-	TRBJ1-1	-	CASSPGGTEAFF	TGTGCCAGCAGCCCTGGGGGGACTGAAGCTTTCTTT
TRBV19	-	TRBJ1-2	-	CASSIVGSQYGYTF	TGTGCCAGTAGTATAGTCGGTAGTCAGTATGGCTACACCTTC
TRBV30	-	TRBJ2-1	-	CAWRVRSEQFF	TGTGCCTGGAGGGTCAGGAGTGAGCAGTTCTTC
TRBV30	-	TRBJ1-4	-	CAWSVISITNEKLFF	TGTGCCTGGAGCGTAATCAGTATAACTAATGAAAAACTGTTTTTT
TRBV7-7	-	TRBJ2-2	-	CASSLARNTGELFF	TGTGCTAGCAGCTTAGCGCGGAACACCGGGGAGCTGTTTTTT
TRBV9	TRBD1	TRBJ2-2	-	CASSPDRTGFPVNTGELFF	TGTGCCAGCAGCCCAGATAGGACAGGGTTCCCTGTTAACACCGGGGAGCTGTTTTTT
TRBV7-2	-	TRBJ2-7	-	CASSLAVAGLSYEQYF	TGTGCCAGCAGCTTAGCAGTCGCAGGCCTCTCCTACGAGCAGTACTTC
TRBV23-1	TRBD1	TRBJ1-5	once	CASSPRDRQLIRSQPQHF	TGCGCCAGCAGTCCAAGGGACAGGCAGTTGATACGTAGTCAGCCCCAGCATTTT
TRBV15	-	TRBJ2-7	-	CATSPGFTYEQYF	TGTGCCACCAGCCCGGGTTTCACCTACGAGCAGTACTTC
TRBV18	-	TRBJ1-2	-	CASSPLGLWGYTF	TGTGCCAGCTCACCACTGGGGCTCTGGGGCTACACCTTC
TRBV7-2	-	TRBJ1-2	-	CASSPGPRNYGYTF	TGTGCCAGCAGCCCCGGACCGCGAAACTATGGCTACACCTTC
TRBV7-2	-	TRBJ2-7	once	CASSLGLGSYEQYF	TGTGCCAGCAGCTTAGGACTAGGATCCTACGAGCAGTACTTC
TRBV6-6	-	TRBJ2-1	-	CASSYGEQFF	TGTGCCAGCAGTTACGGTGAGCAGTTCTTC